The TCR beta chain described here comes from a study of blood T cell repertoires in COVID-19. In the study overall: Nucleic acid was either cDNA or gDNA, and it came from T cells, B-cell-depleted T cells, or PBMCs.

The CDR3 covers 15 residues. V was pared by 6 bases and J by 3 bases, with 9 bases of the junction left unmatched. Germline CDR1 is MNHEY and CDR2 is SVGAGI. Profiling relied on immunoSEQ multiplex PCR, and the TCRdb table lists in-frame clones only, not all of them. Of 150,000 to 200,000 clones listed, around 89% are singletons. The receptor was derived from a human donor in a cohort sampled during active COVID-19. The chain couples TRBV6-5 to TRBJ2-7; 9 nucleotides agree with TRBD1. The sequencing sample was made of peripheral blood. CDR3 in amino acids: CASSLSGTGIYEQYF. DNA of the CDR3: TGTGCCAGCAGCCTTTCCGGGACAGGGATCTACGAGCAGTACTTC.